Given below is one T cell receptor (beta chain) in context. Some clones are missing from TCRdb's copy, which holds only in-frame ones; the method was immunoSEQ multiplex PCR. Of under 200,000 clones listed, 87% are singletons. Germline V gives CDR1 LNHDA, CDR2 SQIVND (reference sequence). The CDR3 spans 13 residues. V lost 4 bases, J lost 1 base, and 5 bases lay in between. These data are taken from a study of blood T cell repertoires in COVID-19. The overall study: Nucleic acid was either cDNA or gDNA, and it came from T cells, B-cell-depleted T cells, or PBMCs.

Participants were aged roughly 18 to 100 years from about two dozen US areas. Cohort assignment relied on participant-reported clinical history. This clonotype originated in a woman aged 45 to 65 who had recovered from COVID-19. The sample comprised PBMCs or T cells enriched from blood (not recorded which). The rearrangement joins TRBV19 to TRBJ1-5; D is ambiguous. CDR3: CASSRQSNQPQHF. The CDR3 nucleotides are TGTGCCAGTAGTAGGCAGAGCAATCAGCCCCAGCATTTT.